A single sample gave rise to the 28 T cell receptor beta chains below, sequenced in a study of T cell responses to AZD1222 COVID-19 vaccine. Libraries were prepared by immunoSEQ multiplex PCR; TCRdb keeps only in-frame clonotypes and omits some of them. Of 130,000 to 150,000 clones detected, 89% appear once; the ten largest clones hold 1.5% to 2%. Sequencing was performed on peripheral blood, taken 28 days after the second AZD1222 dose. These receptors were obtained from an adult who received the AZD1222 COVID-19 vaccine.

The chain is built from TRBV30 and TRBJ1-3; 9 positions match TRBD1. V lost 5 bases and J lost 4; bases outside the gene matches: 6. CDR3 size: 14 residues. Germline CDR1 reads GTSNPN; CDR2 reads SVGIG (reference sequence). The CDR3 DNA is TGTGCCTGGTGTCCCGGGACAGGGGGAAACACCATATATTTT. This codes for CAWCPGTGGNTIYF.

The chain links TRBV30 to TRBJ1-5; a possible D gene is TRBD1 (6 bases). V lost 4 bases and J 4 bases, leaving 14 bases between the germline ends. This CDR3 region has 14 residues. Germline V lookup: CDR1 GTSNPN, CDR2 SVGIG (reference sequence). CDR3 protein: CAWTQGVGNQPQHF. The CDR3 DNA reads as TGTGCCTGGACACAGGGCGTTGGGAATCAGCCCCAGCATTTT.

The chain joins TRBV7-9 to TRBJ1-1; D gene ambiguous. Trimming took 5 bases from V and 7 from J, leaving 8 bases between them. The germline V gene has CDR1 SEHNR and CDR2 FQNEAQ (reference sequence). This CDR3 spans 11 amino acids. As DNA, the CDR3 is TGTGCCAGCAGCACAGAAAGTGAAGCTTTCTTT. Amino acids: CASSTESEAFF.

This clone was counted a single time. The genes are TRBV7-8 and TRBJ2-3; 11 bases fit TRBD1. Germline lookup yields CDR1 SGHVS and CDR2 FQNEAQ. CDR3 length equals 15 residues. V trimming: 6 bases; J trimming: 3 bases; junction bases outside the gene matches: 5. CDR3 residues: CASRAWDRGTDTQYF. In DNA, the CDR3 is TGTGCCAGCAGAGCTTGGGACAGGGGGACAGATACGCAGTATTTT.

This clone was seen a single time. J is TRBJ1-2 and V is TRBV19; 7 bases match TRBD1. The V segment lost 10 bases and the J segment 4 bases; nucleotides outside the gene matches: 9. Germline CDR1 is LNHDA and CDR2 is SQIVND (reference sequence). CDR3 length equals 13 residues. The CDR3 nucleotides read TGTGCCACCCCGGGACAGACCCTCTATGGCTACACCTTC. Amino acid sequence: CATPGQTLYGYTF.

The J gene is TRBJ2-1, the V gene TRBV9, with 7 bases that match TRBD2. This CDR3 contains 12 residues. The V gene end was trimmed by 3 bases and the J gene end by 9 bases; junction bases not matched to a gene: 3. Germline CDR1 reads SGDLS; CDR2 reads YYNGEE. The CDR3 region has the DNA TGTGCCAGCAGCGGGGAGGGCCCTGAGCAGTTCTTC. Protein sequence: CASSGEGPEQFF.

The chain couples TRBV18 to TRBJ1-1; 12 bases line up with TRBD1. CDR1 is KGHSH and CDR2 is LQKENI in the germline V gene. The CDR3 is 19 residues long. V lost 0 bases, J lost 3 bases, and 11 bases stayed unmatched. The CDR3 coding sequence is TGTGCCAGCTCACCACCGCTCCAGGGGGACAGGGGGCGAGACACTGAAGCTTTCTTT. Protein: CASSPPLQGDRGRDTEAFF.

The V gene is TRBV15, the J gene TRBJ2-2, with a tentative D call TRBD2 (6 bases). The CDR3 loop spans 14 amino acids. Germline lookup yields CDR1 LNHNV and CDR2 YYDKDF (reference sequence). Trimming removed 0 bases at V and 6 bases at J, with 8 bases between. The CDR3: CATSRDREAGELFF. Here the CDR3 DNA reads TGTGCCACCAGCAGAGACAGGGAGGCCGGGGAGCTGTTTTTT.

The chain uses TRBV6-1 and TRBJ2-3; 9 positions match TRBD1. V shed 5 bases, J shed 4 bases, and the junction held 10 bases outside the gene matches. Germline V lookup: CDR1 MNHNS, CDR2 SASEGT. This CDR3 is built from 16 residues. CDR3 region: CASSQDRGNRADTQYF. The CDR3 DNA reads TGTGCCAGCAGTCAAGACAGGGGGAACCGGGCAGATACGCAGTATTTT.

This rearrangement joins TRBV7-3 to TRBJ2-3; maybe TRBD1 (5 bases). Trimming removed 5 bases at V and 6 bases at J, with 9 bases between. CDR3 size: 12 residues. CDR1 and CDR2 from the germline V gene are SGHTA and FQGTGA. As DNA, the CDR3 is TGTGCCAGCAGCCGGCAGGGTGATACGCAGTATTTT. This sequence encodes CASSRQGDTQYF.

V usage is TRBV24-1 and J usage is TRBJ2-7, with D perhaps assigned TRBD1 or TRBD2 (5 bases each). Germline CDR1 is KGHDR and CDR2 is SFDVKD. V lost 5 bases and J lost 5, with 15 bases in between. This CDR3 contains 14 residues. The CDR3 loop reads CATSGGSRHNEQYF. In DNA form, the CDR3 reads TGTGCCACCAGTGGGGGGAGTAGACATAACGAGCAGTACTTC.

The chain combines TRBV11-2 with TRBJ2-7; tentative D call: TRBD2 (6 bases). The germline V gene encodes CDR1 SGHAT and CDR2 FQNNGV. The V end lost 3 bases, the J end lost 5 bases, and 20 bases lay between the germline ends. The CDR3 is 16 amino acids. The CDR3 region has the DNA TGTGCCAGCAGCTTCGGGCATACCGGGACTCCTAACGAGCAGTACTTC. It is translated as CASSFGHTGTPNEQYF.

This clone was observed once. The gene calls are TRBV4-1 and TRBJ1-2; 9 nucleotides line up with TRBD1. The CDR3 spans 16 residues. V shed 0 bases, J shed 7 bases, and the junction held 9 bases outside the gene matches. Per germline, CDR1 MGHRA and CDR2 YSYEKL. The CDR3 here is CASSQEGGTGRGGYTF. In DNA, the CDR3 is TGCGCCAGCAGCCAAGAGGGGGGGACAGGGCGTGGTGGCTACACCTTC.

This rearrangement joins TRBV6-5 to TRBJ2-5, with D perhaps TRBD1 (7 bases). The CDR3 loop spans 14 amino acids. Trimming removed 6 bases from V and 4 bases from J, with 15 bases in between. CDR1 is MNHEY and CDR2 is SVGAGI in the germline V gene. CDR3 amino acids: CASSTRQGGETQYF. Here the CDR3 DNA reads TGTGCCAGCAGCACTCGACAGGGAGGAGAGACCCAGTACTTC.

The chain combines TRBV19 with TRBJ2-1, with a weak D call TRBD1 (5 bases). This CDR3 contains 15 residues. Germline CDR1 LNHDA, CDR2 SQIVND (reference sequence). V was trimmed by 9 bases and J by 5 bases, leaving 20 bases between them. CDR3: CASAPLQGANNEQFF. CDR3 nucleotide sequence: TGTGCCAGCGCACCCCTGCAGGGTGCCAACAATGAGCAGTTCTTC.

This clone has only one observation. This rearrangement joins TRBV4-2 to TRBJ1-2, with TRBD1 matching 7 bases. V shed 4 bases, J shed 8 bases, and the junction held 16 bases outside the gene matches. CDR1 is LGHNA and CDR2 is YNFKEQ in the germline V gene. This CDR3 has 16 residues. CDR3: CASSRASEGAREGYTF. CDR3 in DNA: TGTGCCAGCAGCCGTGCTTCAGAGGGGGCGAGGGAGGGCTACACCTTC.

This rearrangement joins TRBV9 to TRBJ2-1; 14 positions match TRBD2. The CDR3 covers 15 residues. Germline loops: CDR1 SGDLS, CDR2 YYNGEE. Unmatched junction bases numbered 5, after V lost 3 bases and J lost 9 bases. The CDR3 DNA is TGTGCCAGCAGCGCCGGGACTAGCGGGAGAGGTGAGCAGTTCTTC. Translating gives CASSAGTSGRGEQFF.

The rearrangement links TRBV4-2 to TRBJ2-2; D perhaps matches TRBD1 (6 bases). V lost 5 bases and J lost 3, with 13 bases in between. From germline, CDR1 is LGHNA and CDR2 YNFKEQ. The CDR3 totals 15 residues. CDR3 amino acids: CASSYRVGDTGELFF. The CDR3 DNA is TGTGCCAGCAGCTACAGGGTAGGTGACACCGGGGAGCTGTTTTTT.

The J gene is TRBJ1-2, the V gene TRBV30; no reliable D call. CDR1 GTSNPN and CDR2 SVGIG come from the germline V gene (reference sequence). This CDR3 comprises 12 residues. The V and J ends lost 0 bases and 8 bases respectively, with 10 bases between them. CDR3: CAWSVREDGYTF. The CDR3 DNA follows: TGTGCCTGGAGTGTACGGGAAGACGGCTACACCTTC.

This chain connects TRBV18 to TRBJ2-3; 9 bases align to TRBD1. V dropped 3 bases and J dropped 2; count of bases not matched to a gene: 9. The CDR3 runs 17 residues. Germline V gene sequence: CDR1 KGHSH, CDR2 LQKENI. The CDR3 sequence is CASSPYDRGSFTDTQYF. The CDR3 DNA reads TGTGCCAGCTCACCCTACGACAGGGGGTCCTTCACAGATACGCAGTATTTT.

This chain connects TRBV6-1 to TRBJ1-5, with D tentatively TRBD1 (5 bases). Germline V lookup: CDR1 MNHNS, CDR2 SASEGT. With 2 bases removed from V and 2 bases from J, the gap between germline ends came to 13 bases. The CDR3 is 16 amino acids. The CDR3: CASSEPGRGRNQPQHF. The CDR3 bases are TGTGCCAGCAGTGAACCAGGTAGGGGACGCAATCAGCCCCAGCATTTT.

The rearrangement links TRBV7-9 to TRBJ1-2; tentatively, D is TRBD1 (5 bases). Trimming took 0 bases from V and 0 from J, leaving 11 bases between them. Per germline, CDR1 SEHNR and CDR2 FQNEAQ (reference sequence). This CDR3 comprises 16 residues. Here the CDR3 DNA reads TGTGCCAGCAGCTTAGCGCGGTCAGGGTCTAACTATGGCTACACCTTC. Amino acid sequence: CASSLARSGSNYGYTF.

This chain links TRBV2 with TRBJ2-3; possible D gene TRBD1, 6 bases. CDR3 length equals 13 residues. V lost 4 bases, J lost 4 bases, and 9 bases lay in between. Germline V gene data show CDR1 as SNHLY and CDR2 as FYNNEI. The CDR3 loop reads CASSGDNADTQYF. CDR3 coding DNA: TGTGCCAGCAGTGGGGACAATGCAGATACGCAGTATTTT.

This chain connects TRBV19 to TRBJ1-5; possibly TRBD1 for D (5 bases). CDR1 is LNHDA, CDR2 SQIVND, per germline (reference sequence). The CDR3 consists of 16 residues. V lost 0 bases, J lost 6 bases, and 15 bases lay in between. The CDR3, as DNA: TGTGCCAGTAGTATAGATGGACCATCGAGGGGTCAGCCCCAGCATTTT. This sequence encodes CASSIDGPSRGQPQHF.

This clone occurred once. This chain joins TRBV10-3 and TRBJ1-2; D possibly corresponds to TRBD1 (5 bases). Germline values: CDR1 ENHRY, CDR2 SYGVKD. The CDR3 covers 16 residues. Trimming pared 6 bases from V and 2 bases from J, leaving 19 bases between. This CDR3 is CAIRQIRDGKNYGYTF. The CDR3 nucleotides are TGTGCCATCAGGCAGATCCGGGACGGCAAAAACTATGGCTACACCTTC.

The chain recombines TRBV25-1 with TRBJ1-3; no definite D call. The germline gives CDR1 MGHDK, CDR2 SYGVNS. The germline V and J ends were trimmed by 5 bases and 0 bases, with 14 bases remaining between them. There are 16 residues in the CDR3. The DNA of the CDR3 is TGTGCCAGCAGTAAACTCGACGGCCACTCTGGAAACACCATATATTTT. Residues: CASSKLDGHSGNTIYF.

This chain uses TRBV28 with TRBJ2-1; D gene ambiguous. The CDR3 extends over 13 amino acids. Trimming removed 7 bases from V and 5 bases from J, with 12 bases in between. From germline, CDR1 is MDHEN and CDR2 SYDVKM. CDR3 amino acids: CASNSIHDNEQFF. The CDR3 DNA reads as TGTGCCAGCAATTCGATACACGACAATGAGCAGTTCTTC.

The CDR3 DNA follows: TGCGCCAGCAGCATCGCAGGGGGTTATGCTGAAGCTTTCTTT. Its translation is CASSIAGGYAEAFF. The chain carries TRBV5-1 and TRBJ1-1; 7 nucleotides line up with TRBD1. V was clipped by 4 bases and J by 6 bases; unmatched bases: 9. Germline V lookup: CDR1 SGHRS, CDR2 YFSETQ. This CDR3 is built from 14 residues.